The TCR beta chain described here comes from a study of blood T cell repertoires in COVID-19. Study at large: Donors in the United States, Italy and Spain gave samples during acute or convalescent COVID-19. PBMCs, B-cell-depleted T cells, or T cells were the source of the cDNA or gDNA that made up the material.

This CDR3 is 15 amino acids long. Germline loops: CDR1 SSHAT, CDR2 FNYEAQ (reference sequence). How the authors handled the data: For nucleated cells, counts were estimated from reference gene primer amplification. Assay used: immunoSEQ multiplex PCR; TCRdb lists only in-frame clones, some missing. The V and J calls and clone size come from that table; D and trimming were worked out from the DNA. The sample comprises approximately 46,000 clones, under 95% of which are singletons, and 6.4% rests with the top ten. Points on this clone: At one end, the junction sequence differs from germline, possibly due to a read error.

The chain has TRBV7-7 and TRBJ2-5, with 14 bases that match TRBD2. The sequence derives from an older man with active COVID-19. Input material: peripheral blood. CDR3 protein: CASSPTSGGAETQYF. CDR3 bases: TGTGCTAGCAGCCCGACTAGCGGGGGGGCTGAGACCCAGTACTTC.